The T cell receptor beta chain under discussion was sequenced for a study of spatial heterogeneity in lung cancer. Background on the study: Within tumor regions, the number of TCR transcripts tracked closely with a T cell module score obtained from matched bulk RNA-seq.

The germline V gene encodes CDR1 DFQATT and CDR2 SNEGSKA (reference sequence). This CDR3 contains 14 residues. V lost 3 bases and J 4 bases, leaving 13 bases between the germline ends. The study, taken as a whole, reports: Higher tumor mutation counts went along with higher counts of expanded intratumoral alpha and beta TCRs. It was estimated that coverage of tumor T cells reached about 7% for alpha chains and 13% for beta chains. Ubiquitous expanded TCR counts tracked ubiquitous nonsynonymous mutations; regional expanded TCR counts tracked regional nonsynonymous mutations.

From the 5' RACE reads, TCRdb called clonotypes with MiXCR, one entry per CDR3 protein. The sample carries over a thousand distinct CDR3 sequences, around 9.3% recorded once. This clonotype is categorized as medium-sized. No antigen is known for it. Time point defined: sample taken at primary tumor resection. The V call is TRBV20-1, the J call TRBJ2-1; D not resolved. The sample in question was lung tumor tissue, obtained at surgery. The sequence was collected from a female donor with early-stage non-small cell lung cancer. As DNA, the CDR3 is TGCAGTGCTAGGAGGCCCACGGGTTACAATGAGCAGTTCTTC. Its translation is CSARRPTGYNEQFF.